This is a list of T cell receptor beta chains from one sample in a study of blood T cell repertoires in COVID-19. Measured with immunoSEQ multiplex PCR; TCRdb has only the in-frame clones, and not every one. The sample yields 200,000 to 300,000 clones, more than 75% seen once. Sequencing was performed on peripheral blood. The receptor set was obtained from a woman aged 60-75 years with COVID-19, enrolled during active disease. Each CDR3 is given with its conserved first and last residue. Fields, in order: V gene, J gene, D gene, clone size, CDR3 protein, CDR3 DNA. A D gene is named only where the DNA matches it firmly. A clone size is listed for some rows: how often the clone was seen (once, few, many), or a class if it is expanded.

V gene: TRBV5-4; J gene: TRBJ2-1; D gene: TRBD2; clone size: once; CDR3 protein: CASSLAGGRGNEQFF; CDR3 DNA: TGTGCCAGCAGCTTGGCTGGCGGGAGGGGCAATGAGCAGTTCTTC
V gene: TRBV20-1; J gene: TRBJ2-1; D gene: TRBD2; clone size: NA; CDR3 protein: CSASRGLAFNEQFF; CDR3 DNA: TGCAGTGCTAGTCGCGGACTAGCGTTTAATGAGCAGTTCTTC
V gene: TRBV24-1; J gene: TRBJ1-5; D gene: TRBD1; clone size: NA; CDR3 protein: CATSDPTGAGGNQPQHF; CDR3 DNA: TGTGCCACCAGTGACCCGACAGGGGCTGGGGGCAATCAGCCCCAGCATTTT
V gene: TRBV3-1/TRBV3-2; J gene: TRBJ1-2; D gene: TRBD1; clone size: NA; CDR3 protein: CASSQGQPYGYGYTF; CDR3 DNA: TGTGCCAGCAGCCAGGGACAGCCCTATGGGTATGGCTACACCTTC
V gene: TRBV28; J gene: TRBJ2-7; D gene: NA; clone size: NA; CDR3 protein: CASTTPGRSYEQYF; CDR3 DNA: TGTGCCAGCACAACCCCAGGGAGGTCCTACGAGCAGTACTTC
V gene: TRBV11-3; J gene: TRBJ2-5; D gene: NA; clone size: NA; CDR3 protein: CPERETQYF; CDR3 DNA: TGTCCAGAGAGGGAGACCCAGTACTTC
V gene: TRBV27; J gene: TRBJ1-1; D gene: NA; clone size: NA; CDR3 protein: CASSLGRGTEAFF; CDR3 DNA: TGTGCCAGCAGTTTAGGTCGAGGGACTGAAGCTTTCTTT
V gene: TRBV3-1/TRBV3-2; J gene: TRBJ2-2; D gene: NA; clone size: NA; CDR3 protein: CASRPYTGELFF; CDR3 DNA: TGTGCCAGCCGCCCCTACACCGGGGAGCTGTTTTTT
V gene: TRBV5-1; J gene: TRBJ2-2; D gene: TRBD1; clone size: NA; CDR3 protein: CASSVTGTVNTGELFF; CDR3 DNA: TGCGCCAGCAGCGTAACCGGGACAGTGAACACCGGGGAGCTGTTTTTT
V gene: TRBV24-1; J gene: TRBJ1-1; D gene: TRBD1; clone size: NA; CDR3 protein: CATSDTTGTNTEAFF; CDR3 DNA: TGTGCCACCAGTGACACGACAGGGACGAACACTGAAGCTTTCTTT
V gene: TRBV7-9; J gene: TRBJ1-5; D gene: TRBD1; clone size: NA; CDR3 protein: CASSPSAGQVPYSNQPQHF; CDR3 DNA: TGTGCCAGCAGCCCCAGCGCGGGACAGGTACCATATAGCAATCAGCCCCAGCATTTT
V gene: TRBV5-4; J gene: TRBJ2-1; D gene: NA; clone size: few; CDR3 protein: CASSPPAGKQFF; CDR3 DNA: TGTGCCAGCAGTCCCCCCGCAGGGAAGCAGTTCTTC
V gene: TRBV29-1; J gene: TRBJ2-1; D gene: NA; clone size: NA; CDR3 protein: CSVGRTDNEQFF; CDR3 DNA: TGCAGCGTTGGCAGGACAGACAATGAGCAGTTCTTC
V gene: TRBV7-9; J gene: TRBJ1-2; D gene: NA; clone size: NA; CDR3 protein: CASSLDSYGYTF; CDR3 DNA: TGTGCCAGCAGCTTAGACAGCTATGGCTACACCTTC
V gene: TRBV30; J gene: TRBJ2-7; D gene: NA; clone size: NA; CDR3 protein: CAWAPGGISYEQYF; CDR3 DNA: TGTGCCTGGGCTCCAGGGGGGATTTCCTACGAGCAGTACTTC
V gene: TRBV3-1/TRBV3-2; J gene: TRBJ1-4; D gene: NA; clone size: NA; CDR3 protein: CASSPIDMTEKLFF; CDR3 DNA: TGTGCCAGCAGCCCGATCGACATGACGGAAAAACTGTTTTTT
V gene: TRBV3-1/TRBV3-2; J gene: TRBJ2-7; D gene: NA; clone size: NA; CDR3 protein: CASSQDTGFAEQYF; CDR3 DNA: TGTGCCAGCAGCCAAGATACAGGGTTTGCCGAGCAGTACTTC
V gene: TRBV5-1; J gene: TRBJ2-2; D gene: NA; clone size: NA; CDR3 protein: CASKVAGSTGELFF; CDR3 DNA: TGCGCCAGCAAGGTGGCGGGGAGCACCGGGGAGCTGTTTTTT
V gene: TRBV6-5; J gene: TRBJ2-2; D gene: TRBD2; clone size: many; CDR3 protein: CASSPGLDTGELFF; CDR3 DNA: TGTGCCAGCAGTCCCGGACTAGACACCGGGGAGCTGTTTTTT
V gene: TRBV28; J gene: TRBJ1-1; D gene: TRBD1; clone size: NA; CDR3 protein: CASSKSPGQRPNPITEAFF; CDR3 DNA: TGTGCCAGCAGCAAAAGTCCGGGACAGCGACCCAACCCTATCACTGAAGCTTTCTTT
V gene: TRBV7-9; J gene: TRBJ2-1; D gene: TRBD1; clone size: NA; CDR3 protein: CASSPDSTGNYYNEQFF; CDR3 DNA: TGTGCCAGCAGCCCGGATTCGACAGGGAATTACTACAATGAGCAGTTCTTC
V gene: TRBV27; J gene: TRBJ2-7; D gene: TRBD2; clone size: NA; CDR3 protein: CASSTRLAGLYEQYF; CDR3 DNA: TGTGCCAGCAGTACCCGACTAGCGGGCCTCTACGAGCAGTACTTC
V gene: TRBV19; J gene: TRBJ1-1; D gene: NA; clone size: NA; CDR3 protein: CASSIFQGTGAFF; CDR3 DNA: TGTGCCAGTAGTATTTTCCAGGGAACAGGAGCTTTCTTT
V gene: TRBV19; J gene: TRBJ2-2; D gene: NA; clone size: NA; CDR3 protein: CASKGQGGNTGELFF; CDR3 DNA: TGTGCCAGTAAGGGCCAGGGGGGAAACACCGGGGAGCTGTTTTTT
V gene: TRBV24-1; J gene: TRBJ1-5; D gene: TRBD1; clone size: NA; CDR3 protein: CATSDRGQGPSNQPQHF; CDR3 DNA: TGTGCCACCAGTGACCGAGGACAGGGGCCCAGCAATCAGCCCCAGCATTTT
V gene: TRBV7-9; J gene: TRBJ1-1; D gene: TRBD1; clone size: NA; CDR3 protein: CASSSRGPEAFF; CDR3 DNA: TGTGCCAGCAGCTCCAGGGGGCCTGAAGCTTTCTTT
V gene: TRBV7-2; J gene: TRBJ2-5; D gene: TRBD1; clone size: NA; CDR3 protein: CASSLAQGGVETQYF; CDR3 DNA: TGTGCCAGCAGCTTAGCGCAAGGGGGCGTGGAGACCCAGTACTTC
V gene: TRBV4-1; J gene: TRBJ2-7; D gene: TRBD2; clone size: once; CDR3 protein: CASSQDPAGDYEQYF; CDR3 DNA: TGCGCCAGCAGCCAAGATCCAGCGGGAGACTACGAGCAGTACTTC
V gene: TRBV6-1; J gene: TRBJ1-5; D gene: TRBD1; clone size: NA; CDR3 protein: CASSELGQGLNQPQHF; CDR3 DNA: TGTGCCAGCAGTGAATTGGGACAGGGGTTGAATCAGCCCCAGCATTTT
V gene: TRBV14; J gene: TRBJ2-3; D gene: TRBD2; clone size: NA; CDR3 protein: CASSHRGLAGSDTQYF; CDR3 DNA: TGTGCCAGCAGCCACCGTGGGCTAGCGGGATCAGATACGCAGTATTTT
V gene: TRBV18; J gene: TRBJ2-1; D gene: TRBD2; clone size: NA; CDR3 protein: CASSPGAGVVNEQFF; CDR3 DNA: TGTGCCAGCTCACCCGGGGCGGGAGTGGTGAATGAGCAGTTCTTC
V gene: TRBV28; J gene: TRBJ2-4; D gene: TRBD1; clone size: NA; CDR3 protein: CASSLWTGAKNIQYF; CDR3 DNA: TGTGCCAGCAGTCTCTGGACAGGGGCTAAAAACATTCAGTACTTC
V gene: TRBV5-4; J gene: TRBJ2-4; D gene: NA; clone size: NA; CDR3 protein: CASSPKGPGENIQYF; CDR3 DNA: TGTGCCAGCAGCCCGAAGGGCCCGGGGGAAAACATTCAGTACTTC
V gene: TRBV12-3/TRBV12-4; J gene: TRBJ1-4; D gene: NA; clone size: NA; CDR3 protein: CASSPRGKLFF; CDR3 DNA: TGTGCCAGCAGCCCTCGGGGAAAACTGTTTTTT
V gene: TRBV28; J gene: TRBJ2-3; D gene: NA; clone size: NA; CDR3 protein: CASSFLGSGGEGTQYF; CDR3 DNA: TGTGCCAGCAGTTTTTTGGGTAGCGGAGGGGAAGGTACGCAGTATTTT
V gene: TRBV29-1; J gene: TRBJ2-1; D gene: NA; clone size: NA; CDR3 protein: CSVESGAIDNEQFF; CDR3 DNA: TGCAGCGTTGAAAGTGGAGCGATTGACAATGAGCAGTTCTTC
V gene: TRBV11-2; J gene: TRBJ1-5; D gene: TRBD1; clone size: NA; CDR3 protein: CASSLQGAGNQPQHF; CDR3 DNA: TGTGCCAGCAGCTTACAGGGGGCCGGCAATCAGCCCCAGCATTTT
V gene: TRBV7-9; J gene: TRBJ1-1; D gene: TRBD1; clone size: NA; CDR3 protein: CASSNHRDRGGTEAFF; CDR3 DNA: TGTGCCAGCAGCAATCACCGGGACAGGGGTGGTACTGAAGCTTTCTTT
V gene: TRBV3-1/TRBV3-2; J gene: TRBJ2-1; D gene: TRBD2; clone size: NA; CDR3 protein: CASSQSELAVSYNEQFF; CDR3 DNA: TGTGCCAGCAGCCAAAGCGAACTAGCGGTCTCCTACAATGAGCAGTTCTTC
V gene: TRBV5-1; J gene: TRBJ2-7; D gene: TRBD2; clone size: medium-sized; CDR3 protein: CASSPGLAGGPPYEQYF; CDR3 DNA: TGCGCCAGCAGCCCGGGACTAGCGGGAGGGCCCCCCTACGAGCAGTACTTC